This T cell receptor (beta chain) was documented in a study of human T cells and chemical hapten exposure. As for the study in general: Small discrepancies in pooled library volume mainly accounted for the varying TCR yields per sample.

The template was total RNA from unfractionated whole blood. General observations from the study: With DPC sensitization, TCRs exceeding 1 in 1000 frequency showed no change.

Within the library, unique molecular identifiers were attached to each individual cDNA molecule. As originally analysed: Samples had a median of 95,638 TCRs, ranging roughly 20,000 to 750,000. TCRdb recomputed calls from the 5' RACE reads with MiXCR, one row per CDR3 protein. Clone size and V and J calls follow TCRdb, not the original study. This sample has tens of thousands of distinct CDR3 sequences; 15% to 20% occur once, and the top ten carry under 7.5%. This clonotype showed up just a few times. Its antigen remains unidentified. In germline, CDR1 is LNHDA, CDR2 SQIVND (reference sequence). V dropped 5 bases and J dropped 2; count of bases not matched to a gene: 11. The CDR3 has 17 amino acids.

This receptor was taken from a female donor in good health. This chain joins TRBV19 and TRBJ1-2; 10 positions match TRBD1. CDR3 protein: CASSLETGGGMNYGYTF. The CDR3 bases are TGTGCCAGTAGTCTGGAGACAGGGGGCGGAATGAACTATGGCTACACCTTC.